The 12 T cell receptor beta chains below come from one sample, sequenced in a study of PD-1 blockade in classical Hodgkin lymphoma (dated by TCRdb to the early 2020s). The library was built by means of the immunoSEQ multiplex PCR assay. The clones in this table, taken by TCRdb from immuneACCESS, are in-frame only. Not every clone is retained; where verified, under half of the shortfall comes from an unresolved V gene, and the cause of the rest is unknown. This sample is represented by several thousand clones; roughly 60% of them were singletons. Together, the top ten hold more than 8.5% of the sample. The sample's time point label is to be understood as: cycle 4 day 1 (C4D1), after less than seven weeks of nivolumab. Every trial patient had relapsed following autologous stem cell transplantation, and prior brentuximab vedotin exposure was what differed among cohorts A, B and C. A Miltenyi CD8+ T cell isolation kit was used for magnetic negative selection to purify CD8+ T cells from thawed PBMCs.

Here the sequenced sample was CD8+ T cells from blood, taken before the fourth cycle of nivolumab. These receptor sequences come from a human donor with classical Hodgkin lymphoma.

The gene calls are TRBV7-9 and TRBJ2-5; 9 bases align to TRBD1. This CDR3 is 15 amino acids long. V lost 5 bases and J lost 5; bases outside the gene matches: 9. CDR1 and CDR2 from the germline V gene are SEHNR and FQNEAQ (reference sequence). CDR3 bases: TGTGCCAGCAGCCCTCGGGACAGGGTGGGGGAGACCCAGTACTTC. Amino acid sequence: CASSPRDRVGETQYF. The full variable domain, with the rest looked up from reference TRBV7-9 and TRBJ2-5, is DTGVSQNPRHKITKRGQNVTFRCDPISEHNRLYWYRQTLGQGPEFLTYFQNEAQLEKSRLLSDRFSAERPKGSFSTLEIQRTEQGDSAMYLCASSPRDRVGETQYFGPGTRLLVL.

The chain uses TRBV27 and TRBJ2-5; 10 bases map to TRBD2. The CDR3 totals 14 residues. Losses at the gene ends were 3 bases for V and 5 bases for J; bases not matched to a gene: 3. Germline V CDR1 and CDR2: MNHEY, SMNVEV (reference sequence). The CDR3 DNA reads TGTGCCAGCAGTTTGCTAGCGGGAGATGAGACCCAGTACTTC. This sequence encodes CASSLLAGDETQYF.

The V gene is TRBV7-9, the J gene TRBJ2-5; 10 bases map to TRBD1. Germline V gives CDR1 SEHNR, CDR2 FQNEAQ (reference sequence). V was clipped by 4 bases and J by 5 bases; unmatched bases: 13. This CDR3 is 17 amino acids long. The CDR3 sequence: CASSSRTRTGGGETQYF. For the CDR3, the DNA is TGTGCCAGCAGCTCCAGAACCCGGACAGGGGGAGGGGAGACCCAGTACTTC.

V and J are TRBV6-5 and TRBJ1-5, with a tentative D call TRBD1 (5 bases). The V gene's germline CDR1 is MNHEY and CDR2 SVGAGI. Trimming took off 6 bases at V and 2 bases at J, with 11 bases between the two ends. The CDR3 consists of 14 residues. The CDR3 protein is CASSSGFGNQPQHF. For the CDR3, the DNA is TGTGCCAGCAGCTCAGGGTTTGGCAATCAGCCCCAGCATTTT.

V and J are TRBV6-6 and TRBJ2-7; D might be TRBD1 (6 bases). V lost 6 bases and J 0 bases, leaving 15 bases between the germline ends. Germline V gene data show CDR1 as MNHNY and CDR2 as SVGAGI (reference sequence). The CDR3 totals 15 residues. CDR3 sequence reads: CASSHRDTSSYEQYF. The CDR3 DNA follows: TGTGCCAGCAGCCACAGGGACACGAGCTCCTACGAGCAGTACTTC.

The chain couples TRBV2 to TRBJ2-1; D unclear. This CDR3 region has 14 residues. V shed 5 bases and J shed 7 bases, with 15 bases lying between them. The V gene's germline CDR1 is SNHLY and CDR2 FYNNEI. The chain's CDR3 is CASSPRHIGNEQFF. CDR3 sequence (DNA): TGTGCCAGCAGTCCCAGACATATAGGGAATGAGCAGTTCTTC.

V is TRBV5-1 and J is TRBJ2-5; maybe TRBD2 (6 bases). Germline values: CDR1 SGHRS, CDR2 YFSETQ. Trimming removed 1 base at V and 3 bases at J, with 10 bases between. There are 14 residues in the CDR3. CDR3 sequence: CASSLTSLEETQYF. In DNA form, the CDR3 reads TGCGCCAGCAGCTTGACTAGCCTAGAAGAGACCCAGTACTTC.

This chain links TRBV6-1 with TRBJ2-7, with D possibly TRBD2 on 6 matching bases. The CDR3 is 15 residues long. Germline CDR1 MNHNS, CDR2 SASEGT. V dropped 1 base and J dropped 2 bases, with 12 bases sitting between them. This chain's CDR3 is CASSEGLARAYEQYF. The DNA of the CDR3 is TGTGCCAGCAGTGAAGGGCTAGCGAGGGCCTACGAGCAGTACTTC.

The CDR3 DNA is TGTGCCTGGAGCTGGGGACAGGGGTGGAATTCACCCCTCCACTTT. Translated: CAWSWGQGWNSPLHF. The V call is TRBV30, the J call TRBJ1-6, with 10 bases aligning to TRBD1. J was trimmed by 7 bases and V by 3 bases; bases with no gene match: 6. Germline V gene data show CDR1 as GTSNPN and CDR2 as SVGIG (reference sequence). The CDR3 length is 15 residues.

This CDR3 is CASSYSWEQFF. The CDR3 region has the DNA TGTGCCAGCAGTTACTCTTGGGAGCAGTTCTTC. The chain is built from TRBV6-6 and TRBJ2-1; unclear D gene. Trimming removed 0 bases from V and 10 bases from J, with 4 bases in between. There are 11 residues in the CDR3. CDR1 and CDR2 (germline): MNHNY, SVGAGI (reference sequence).

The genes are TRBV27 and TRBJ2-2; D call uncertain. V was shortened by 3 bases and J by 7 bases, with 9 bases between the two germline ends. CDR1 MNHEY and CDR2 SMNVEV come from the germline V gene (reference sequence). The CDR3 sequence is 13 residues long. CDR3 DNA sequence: TGTGCCAGCAGTTTTCAGGTGATCGGGGAGCTGTTTTTT. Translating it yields CASSFQVIGELFF.

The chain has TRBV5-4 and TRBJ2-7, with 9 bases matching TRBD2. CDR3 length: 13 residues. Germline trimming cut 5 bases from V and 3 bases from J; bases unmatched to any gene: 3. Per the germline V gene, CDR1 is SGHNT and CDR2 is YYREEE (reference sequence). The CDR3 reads CASRLSGSYEQYF. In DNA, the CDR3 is TGTGCCAGCAGACTTAGCGGGAGCTACGAGCAGTACTTC. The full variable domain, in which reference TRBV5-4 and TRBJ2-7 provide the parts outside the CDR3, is ETGVTQSPTHLIKTRGQQVTLRCSSQSGHNTVSWYQQALGQGPQFIFQYYREEENGRGNFPPRFSGLQFPNYSSELNVNALELDDSALYLCASRLSGSYEQYFGPGTRLTVT.